This T cell receptor (beta chain) was documented in a study of PD-L1 blockade in urothelial cancer. The study, taken as a whole, reports: Durable benefit accompanied greater 3-week expansion of tumor-associated blood clones.

A word on this clone: The antigen is undetermined.

Germline V gene data show CDR1 as SGHVS and CDR2 as FNYEAQ. This CDR3 is 17 amino acids long. The V segment lost 5 bases and the J segment 3 bases; nucleotides outside the gene matches: 7. Sequenced by immunoSEQ multiplex PCR; TCRdb stores in-frame clones only, minus some. There are 70,000 to 85,000 clones in the sample; about nine tenths occur only once, and over 4% lies in the top ten. This sample's time point: pretreatment peripheral blood. This chain joins TRBV7-6 and TRBJ2-2, with 12 bases identical to TRBD2. This receptor was taken from a man aged 65-85 years with urothelial cancer. The sequencing used PBMCs, collected around atezolizumab (anti-PD-L1) treatment. This CDR3 reads CASSQRTSGIYTGELFF. Here the CDR3 DNA reads TGTGCCAGCAGCCAGAGGACTAGCGGGATATACACCGGGGAGCTGTTTTTT.